These 17 T cell receptor beta chains were sequenced from one sample in a study of CD8 T cells in Susac syndrome. Random hexamers served to reverse transcribe roughly 0.5 to 1 ug RNA. TCRdb re-called the immunoSEQ multiplex PCR reads with MiXCR, one entry per CDR3 protein. Found here are more than 150,000 distinct CDR3 sequences, approximately 96% of them singletons; the top ten hold more than 0.08%. Sequencing was performed on CD4+ T cells from PBMCs. The receptors originated from a human donor with Susac syndrome.

The chain employs TRBV4-2 and TRBJ1-2; D not certain. Germline V gene sequence: CDR1 LGHNA, CDR2 YNFKEQ. V lost 0 bases and J 3 bases, leaving 5 bases between the germline ends. This CDR3 is 13 amino acids long. This CDR3 is CASSQETDYGYTF. The CDR3 bases are TGTGCCAGCAGCCAAGAAACGGACTATGGCTACACCTTC.

This chain uses TRBV12-3 or TRBV12-4 with TRBJ1-5; maybe TRBD1 (6 bases). V shed 6 bases and J shed 2 bases, with 14 bases lying between them. The CDR3 runs to 15 residues. The chain's CDR3 is CASRSTTGRNQPQHF. In DNA form, the CDR3 reads TGTGCCAGCAGATCTACGACAGGTCGCAATCAGCCCCAGCATTTT.

This chain uses TRBV6-7 with TRBJ2-2; 11 nucleotides align to TRBD2. TRBV6-7 is annotated as an ORF whose role is uncertain. CDR3 length: 17 residues. The V segment lost 2 bases and the J segment 6 bases; nucleotides outside the gene matches: 8. The CDR3 coding sequence is TGTGCCAGCAGTTACCGAGGGACTAGCGGTAGCGCCGGGGAGCTGTTTTTT. Its protein is CASSYRGTSGSAGELFF.

This chain joins TRBV12-5 and TRBJ2-3, with D possibly TRBD2 on 6 matching bases. CDR3 size: 15 residues. V was clipped by 5 bases and J by 1 base, with 13 bases between them. Germline values: CDR1 LGHNT, CDR2 FRNRAP. CDR3 loop: CASGQSGQGTDTQYF. For the CDR3, the DNA is TGTGCTAGTGGTCAAAGCGGGCAAGGCACAGATACGCAGTATTTT.

The chain uses TRBV20-1 and TRBJ2-4; 7 bases match TRBD1. V shed 1 base and J 3 bases; nucleotides not matched to a gene: 12. CDR1 DFQATT and CDR2 SNEGSKA come from the germline V gene (reference sequence). This CDR3 has 17 amino acids. CDR3 loop: CSARAQPTGAGKNIQYF. DNA of the CDR3: TGCAGTGCTAGAGCTCAACCTACAGGGGCCGGCAAAAACATTCAGTACTTC.

The chain carries TRBV10-3 and TRBJ1-2, with D possibly being TRBD1 (5 bases). Germline-derived CDR1 and CDR2 are ENHRY and SYGVKD. V gave up 5 bases and J gave up 5 bases, with 9 bases separating them. The CDR3 loop spans 12 amino acids. The CDR3 protein is CAISLQEYGYTF. DNA for the CDR3: TGTGCCATCAGTTTACAGGAGTATGGCTACACCTTC.

This chain joins TRBV6-6 and TRBJ2-7; the D call may be TRBD1 or TRBD2 (5 bases each). The germline V gene has CDR1 MNHNY and CDR2 SVGAGI (reference sequence). The CDR3 is 14 residues long. V lost 6 bases and J lost 4, with 16 bases in between. The CDR3 nucleotides are TGTGCCAGCAGCCCCCCTGGGGGAACGTACGAGCAGTACTTC. It encodes CASSPPGGTYEQYF.

In its sample, this clonotype was seen once. The chain links TRBV10-3 to TRBJ1-2, with a tentative D call TRBD1 (5 bases). With 7 bases removed from V and 2 bases from J, the gap between germline ends came to 11 bases. This CDR3 spans 13 amino acids. Germline V CDR1 and CDR2: ENHRY, SYGVKD. The CDR3 loop is CAIKLGGNYGYTF. In nucleotides, the CDR3 is TGTGCCATCAAGCTTGGGGGGAACTATGGCTACACCTTC.

The chain carries TRBV20-1 and TRBJ2-7; D is perhaps TRBD1 or TRBD2 (7 bases each). Trimming pared 0 bases from V and 0 bases from J, leaving 12 bases between. In germline, CDR1 is DFQATT, CDR2 SNEGSKA (reference sequence). The CDR3 extends over 15 amino acids. The CDR3 bases are TGCAGTGCTAGAGACGCCAGGGGGGGCTCCTACGAGCAGTACTTC. Protein sequence: CSARDARGGSYEQYF.

The chain is built from TRBV29-1 and TRBJ1-2; no reliable D call. V lost 5 bases and J 6 bases, leaving 19 bases between the germline ends. Germline loops: CDR1 SQVTM, CDR2 ANQGSEA. The CDR3 runs to 14 residues. CDR3 amino acids: CSVQNWDGVDGYTF. The CDR3 DNA sequence: TGCAGCGTTCAAAACTGGGATGGTGTGGATGGCTACACCTTC.

The gene calls are TRBV18 and TRBJ1-2; no definite D call. CDR3 length: 14 amino acids. Trimming removed 2 bases at V and 2 bases at J, with 9 bases between. Germline assignment: CDR1 KGHSH and CDR2 LQKENI. CDR3 sequence reads: CASSPGFQNYGYTF. The CDR3, as DNA: TGTGCCAGCTCACCAGGATTCCAGAACTATGGCTACACCTTC.

V gene TRBV4-3 combines with J gene TRBJ2-3, with 8 bases fitting TRBD2. This CDR3 is 15 amino acids long. Unmatched junction bases numbered 5, after V lost 0 bases and J lost 6 bases. CDR1 and CDR2 (germline): LGHNA, YSLEER. CDR3 in amino acids: CASSQDAAGADTQYF. The CDR3 nucleotides are TGCGCCAGCAGCCAAGACGCAGCGGGGGCGGATACGCAGTATTTT.

The chain links TRBV5-1 to TRBJ1-5; possible D gene TRBD1, 5 bases. The V end lost 4 bases, the J end lost 7 bases, and 12 bases lay between the germline ends. CDR1 SGHRS and CDR2 YFSETQ come from the germline V gene. This CDR3 has 13 amino acids. The CDR3 region is CASSPDQGQPQHF. DNA for the CDR3: TGCGCCAGCAGCCCGGATCAGGGACAGCCCCAGCATTTT.

This chain links TRBV3-1 with TRBJ2-5; no firm D call. The CDR3 is 16 residues long. Per the germline V gene, CDR1 is LGHDT and CDR2 is YNNKEL (reference sequence). V lost 2 bases, J lost 1 base, and 14 bases lay in between. CDR3 sequence (DNA): TGTGCCAGCAGCCAAAGGCTCTTAGAAATCCAAGAGACCCAGTACTTC. Protein: CASSQRLLEIQETQYF.

The chain is built from TRBV6-5 and TRBJ2-1; D is ambiguous. With 6 bases removed from V and 6 bases from J, the gap between germline ends came to 12 bases. The CDR3 spans 13 residues. CDR1 and CDR2 from the germline V gene are MNHEY and SVGAGI. The CDR3 DNA reads TGTGCCAGCAGGGTGAGCGTGGGCAATGAGCAGTTCTTC. Its protein product is CASRVSVGNEQFF.

This clonotype has just one count. This rearrangement joins TRBV7-3 to TRBJ1-2; TRBD1 aligns across 10 bases. CDR3 length: 14 residues. J gave up 8 bases and V 1 base, and 4 bases lay outside the gene matches. Germline V gene data show CDR1 as SGHTA and CDR2 as FQGTGA. DNA of the CDR3: TGTGCCAGCAGCTTAAGACAGGGGGCCAGAGGCTACACCTTC. This sequence encodes CASSLRQGARGYTF.

The chain employs TRBV30 and TRBJ2-3, with D perhaps TRBD2 (6 bases). The CDR3 totals 14 residues. The germline V gene has CDR1 GTSNPN and CDR2 SVGIG (reference sequence). The V end was cut by 5 bases, the J end by 2 bases, with 14 bases between. This chain's CDR3 is CAWGTWRFTDTQYF. CDR3 coding DNA: TGTGCCTGGGGGACTTGGCGTTTCACAGATACGCAGTATTTT.